This T cell receptor beta chain was sequenced in a study of T cell responses to AZD1222 COVID-19 vaccine. V dropped 4 bases and J dropped 3 bases, with 13 bases sitting between them. The length of the CDR3 is 14 residues. Per the germline V gene, CDR1 is SGHKS and CDR2 is YYEKEE (reference sequence). Pooled together were second doses at about 4 or about 12 weeks. Study-level results: A mostly white British donor set with more females was recruited, and clonal diversity was possibly underestimated. Reportedly, nearly half of unique spike TCRs recognized epitopes outside B.1.351/B.1.1.7 mutations.

Worth noting for this clone: Its antigen remains unknown.

TCRdb keeps only in-frame clones here, not all; method: immunoSEQ multiplex PCR. The sample has roughly 150,000 clones, around 88% seen once. This clonotype originated in an adult who received the AZD1222 COVID-19 vaccine. The J gene is TRBJ2-5, the V gene TRBV5-5, with a tentative D call TRBD1 (6 bases). This sample comprised peripheral blood, obtained 28 days after the second AZD1222 dose. As DNA, the CDR3 is TGTGCCAGCAGCCCCCATACAGGGAAAGAGACCCAGTACTTC. This sequence encodes CASSPHTGKETQYF.